The rows below give T cell receptor beta chains drawn from one sample of a study of shared clonotypes between healthy human individuals. Produced via immunoSEQ multiplex PCR; TCRdb's table is partial and in-frame only. The sample includes about 1,800,000 clones, about 95% of them seen just once. Sequencing used naive CD8+ T cells sorted from blood. These receptors were obtained from a man aged 18 to 30 in good health. Each CDR3 is given with its conserved first and last residue. The D gene is left open where the match is weak. Size is omitted from some rows. Given values are once, few, many or a class for expanded clones.

V	D	length	J	size	CDR3	DNA
TRBV10-1	-	14	TRBJ1-6	-	CASRQGDDNSPLHF	TGCGCCAGCAGACAGGGTGACGATAATTCACCCCTCCACTTT
TRBV7-6	-	14	TRBJ2-7	-	CASSLFPNSYEQYF	TGTGCCAGCAGCTTATTTCCGAACTCCTACGAGCAGTACTTC
TRBV9	-	16	TRBJ2-5	-	CASSEGWTGVQETQYF	TGTGCCAGCAGCGAGGGGTGGACGGGGGTCCAAGAGACCCAGTACTTC
TRBV6-1	TRBD1	15	TRBJ2-3	once	CASSQDRGYTDTQYF	TGTGCCAGCAGTCAGGACAGGGGGTACACAGATACGCAGTATTTT
TRBV10-3	TRBD2	15	TRBJ2-1	once	CAISESRDYWDEQFF	TGTGCCATCAGTGAGTCGCGGGACTACTGGGATGAGCAGTTCTTC
TRBV15	-	15	TRBJ1-6	-	CATSRVDRSNSPLHF	TGTGCCACCAGCAGGGTAGACAGATCTAATTCACCCCTCCACTTT
TRBV4-1	-	16	TRBJ2-5	-	CASSQAPGAEGETQYF	TGCGCCAGCAGCCAAGCCCCCGGGGCCGAGGGGGAGACCCAGTACTTC
TRBV28	TRBD2	16	TRBJ2-5	-	CASSLFGGAAQETQYF	TGTGCCAGCAGTTTATTCGGGGGGGCCGCTCAAGAGACCCAGTACTTC
TRBV2	TRBD2	17	TRBJ2-3	-	CASSDPLAGLDTDTQYF	TGTGCCAGCAGTGACCCGCTAGCGGGGCTAGACACAGATACGCAGTATTTT
TRBV6-5	-	13	TRBJ1-1	-	CASSYYGEAEAFF	TGTGCCAGCAGTTATTATGGGGAAGCTGAAGCTTTCTTT
TRBV4-1	TRBD2	16	TRBJ2-3	-	CASSHREGLAGDTQYF	TGCGCCAGCAGCCACCGAGAGGGACTAGCGGGGGATACGCAGTATTTT
TRBV2	-	14	TRBJ2-3	-	CASSNRGPQDTQYF	TGTGCCAGCAGTAACCGGGGCCCGCAGGATACGCAGTATTTT
TRBV2	-	15	TRBJ2-7	once	CASSESTLLPYEQYF	TGTGCCAGCAGTGAATCGACACTTCTCCCCTACGAGCAGTACTTC
TRBV7-6	TRBD2	16	TRBJ2-1	-	CASSPRLAGGLNEQFF	TGTGCCAGCAGCCCCCGACTAGCGGGGGGGCTGAATGAGCAGTTCTTC
TRBV7-2	-	13	TRBJ2-7	-	CASSFHQGYEQYF	TGTGCCAGCAGCTTCCATCAGGGCTACGAGCAGTACTTC
TRBV29-1	-	13	TRBJ2-3	-	CSVVADTPDTQYF	TGCAGCGTTGTAGCGGATACACCAGATACGCAGTATTTT
TRBV29-1	-	13	TRBJ2-3	-	CSAAGTLTDTQYF	TGCAGCGCCGCCGGGACTCTCACAGATACGCAGTATTTT
TRBV30	TRBD1	14	TRBJ2-1	-	CAWGLGQGNNEQFF	TGTGCCTGGGGGTTGGGACAGGGGAACAATGAGCAGTTCTTC
TRBV5-4	-	13	TRBJ2-5	-	CASSLGPEETQYF	TGTGCCAGCAGCTTGGGGCCTGAAGAGACCCAGTACTTC
TRBV10-3	-	14	TRBJ2-7	-	CAISDESTSYEQYF	TGTGCCATCAGTGACGAATCTACCTCCTACGAGCAGTACTTC
TRBV15	-	15	TRBJ2-1	once	CATSRDYPGWGEQFF	TGTGCCACCAGCAGAGATTATCCAGGGTGGGGTGAGCAGTTCTTC
TRBV7-9	TRBD2	17	TRBJ2-7	-	CASSLPLAGASYERQYF	TGTGCCAGCAGCCTACCTCTAGCGGGGGCTTCCTACGAGCGGCAGTACTTC
TRBV6-6	TRBD1	13	TRBJ2-7	-	CASKGQGFNEQYF	TGTGCCAGCAAAGGACAGGGGTTTAACGAGCAGTACTTC
TRBV27	-	17	TRBJ1-6	-	CASSLTSGGSYNSPLHF	TGTGCCAGCAGTTTAACTTCCGGGGGCTCCTATAATTCACCCCTCCACTTT
TRBV5-1	-	16	TRBJ2-1	-	CASSLVGTFDYNEQFF	TGCGCCAGCAGCTTGGTAGGGACATTCGATTACAATGAGCAGTTCTTC
TRBV28	-	13	TRBJ2-7	once	CASSLDGPYEQYF	TGTGCCAGCAGTTTAGACGGGCCCTACGAGCAGTACTTC
TRBV27	-	14	TRBJ2-1	-	CASSFYRDGGEQFF	TGTGCCAGCAGTTTCTACAGGGATGGGGGTGAGCAGTTCTTC
TRBV6-6	-	15	TRBJ2-7	-	CASSYSKGGGYEQYF	TGTGCCAGCAGTTACTCGAAAGGAGGAGGCTACGAGCAGTACTTC
TRBV5-1	TRBD2	14	TRBJ2-1	-	CASVDVAGNNEQFF	TGCGCCAGTGTAGATGTAGCGGGTAACAATGAGCAGTTCTTC
TRBV5-1	TRBD1	16	TRBJ1-6	-	CASSQEGQGNNSPLHF	TGCGCCAGCAGCCAAGAGGGACAGGGTAACAATTCACCCCTCCACTTT
TRBV2	-	12	TRBJ2-1	-	CAFPVGPNEQFF	TGTGCCTTTCCGGTCGGGCCGAATGAGCAGTTCTTC
TRBV27	TRBD1	15	TRBJ2-1	-	CASHRGRSSYNEQFF	TGTGCCAGCCACAGGGGCAGGAGCTCCTACAATGAGCAGTTCTTC
TRBV6-6	-	14	TRBJ2-7	once	CASSYLGASYEQYF	TGTGCCAGCAGTTACTTAGGGGCCTCCTACGAGCAGTACTTC
TRBV4-1	TRBD1	16	TRBJ1-1	-	CASRDRGTFMNTEAFF	TGCGCCAGCAGAGACAGGGGGACTTTCATGAACACTGAAGCTTTCTTT
TRBV7-8	-	17	TRBJ2-3	-	CASSFDPGTSSTDTQYF	TGTGCCAGCAGCTTCGATCCCGGGACCTCTAGCACAGATACGCAGTATTTT
TRBV6-6	-	16	TRBJ1-3	-	CASSYEPRVPGNTIYF	TGTGCCAGCAGTTACGAACCCAGGGTTCCGGGAAACACCATATATTTT
TRBV28	-	12	TRBJ1-3	once	CASSFPGNTIYF	TGTGCCAGCAGTTTCCCGGGAAACACCATATATTTT
TRBV6-5	-	12	TRBJ1-1	-	CASSPDGTEAFF	TGTGCCAGCAGCCCAGACGGCACTGAAGCTTTCTTT
TRBV25-1	-	13	TRBJ2-1	-	CASSEVGGNEQFF	TGTGCCAGCAGTGAAGTAGGGGGCAATGAGCAGTTCTTC
TRBV11-3	-	14	TRBJ2-3	-	CASSLTGTLDTQYF	TGTGCCAGCAGCTTAACAGGGACTCTAGATACGCAGTATTTT
TRBV15	TRBD2	16	TRBJ2-3	-	CATSRVGAGGQDTQYF	TGTGCCACCAGCAGAGTTGGCGCGGGGGGACAAGATACGCAGTATTTT